This TCR beta chain was captured in a study of T cells in Graves' hyperthyroidism and ophthalmopathy. Researchers amplified the TCR beta CDR3 regions from RNA transcripts. The TCR CDR3 was amplified in a first-round RT-PCR using the HTBI primer set. TCRdb re-called the multiplex PCR reads with MiXCR, one entry per CDR3 protein. The top ten clones hold under 15% of a sample with around 600,000 distinct CDR3 sequences, about 14% of them seen once. This clonotype was found many times. Germline V gene sequence: CDR1 LGHDT, CDR2 YNNKEL (reference sequence). This CDR3 contains 15 residues. With 5 bases clipped from V and 7 bases from J, the junction kept 8 bases outside the gene matches.

This TCR came from a woman aged 45-65 years with Graves' ophthalmopathy. The sequenced sample was blood. The chain uses TRBV3-1 and TRBJ2-7; 13 positions match TRBD2. The CDR3 nucleotides read TGTGCCAGCAGCAACGGACTAGCGGGAGTGGGGGAGCAGTACTTC. Translation: CASSNGLAGVGEQYF.